A single sample gave rise to the 10 T cell receptor beta chains below, sequenced in a study of T-cell reconstitution after alpha-beta-depleted transplantation in children. Library preparation (for TCRbeta) was performed with unique molecular identifiers. Using its own MiXCR run on the PCR reads, TCRdb lists one record per CDR3 protein. This sample carries some 300,000 distinct CDR3 sequences, over 9% of them seen once, and the ten largest clones take over 6%. The sample was PBMCs, taken before TCRalphabeta/CD19-depleted stem cell transplant. The receptors shown here come from a boy in the first two years of life with acute myeloid leukemia, due to receive a stem cell transplant.

This clonotype has a count of ten or more. This rearrangement joins TRBV4-2 to TRBJ1-5; 9 bases line up with TRBD1. The CDR3 spans 17 residues. V was pared by 1 base and J by 3 bases, with 7 bases of the junction left unmatched. In germline, CDR1 is LGHNA, CDR2 YNFKEQ. The CDR3 nucleotides are TGTGCCAGCAGCCAAGTGAGGACAGGGGATAACAATCAGCCCCAGCATTTT. It translates to CASSQVRTGDNNQPQHF.

This clonotype was observed at least ten times. The chain carries TRBV4-3 and TRBJ2-1; 10 positions match TRBD2. This CDR3 comprises 16 residues. After removal of 1 base from V and 3 bases from J, the junction contained 3 bases not matched to a gene. The germline V gene has CDR1 LGHNA and CDR2 YSLEER. CDR3 DNA: TGCGCCAGCAGCCAAGGGACTAGCGGTTACTACAATGAGCAGTTCTTC. Encoded protein: CASSQGTSGYYNEQFF.

The V gene is TRBV5-1, the J gene TRBJ2-2; D unresolved. V was trimmed by 0 bases and J by 1 base, leaving 4 bases between them. CDR3 length: 14 amino acids. Germline CDR1 reads SGHRS; CDR2 reads YFSETQ. CDR3 protein: CASSLVENTGELFF. The CDR3 DNA sequence: TGCGCCAGCAGCTTGGTGGAGAACACCGGGGAGCTGTTTTTT. The full variable domain, in which reference TRBV5-1 and TRBJ2-2 provide the parts outside the CDR3, is KAGVTQTPRYLIKTRGQQVTLSCSPISGHRSVSWYQQTPGQGLQFLFEYFSETQRNKGNFPGRFSGRQFSNSRSEMNVSTLELGDSALYLCASSLVENTGELFFGEGSRLTVL.

This clonotype was counted between two and nine times. This chain joins TRBV20-1 and TRBJ2-6; possible D gene TRBD1, 6 bases. Germline V gives CDR1 DFQATT, CDR2 SNEGSKA (reference sequence). This CDR3 has 14 amino acids. V dropped 3 bases and J dropped 2 bases, with 8 bases sitting between them. The CDR3 DNA reads as TGCAGTGCTAGGCCAGGGGCTGGGGCCAACGTCCTGACTTTC. Translated, it gives CSARPGAGANVLTF.

In regard to this clonotype: A single base separates this from a much larger clone, so it may be a read error. This chain links TRBV5-1 with TRBJ2-1; 8 bases are a match to TRBD1. The V gene's germline CDR1 is SGHRS and CDR2 YFSETQ. The CDR3 spans 15 residues. V dropped 3 bases and J dropped 9; count of bases not matched to a gene: 11. Here the CDR3 reads CASSSPDRGGSEQFF. The CDR3 bases are TGCGCCAGCAGCTCACCTGACAGGGGTGGGAGTGAGCAGTTCTTC.

There are many counts of this clonotype. The rearrangement links TRBV12-3 or TRBV12-4 to TRBJ2-7, with a possible D match to TRBD2 (7 bases). V lost 2 bases to trimming and J lost 0 bases, with 11 bases between them. This CDR3 has 15 residues. This CDR3 is CASSLKGGPSYEQYF. CDR3 DNA: TGTGCCAGCAGTTTAAAGGGGGGGCCCTCCTACGAGCAGTACTTC.

This clonotype appeared many times. The chain joins TRBV12-3 or TRBV12-4 to TRBJ1-2, with 7 bases that match TRBD1. V shed 5 bases, J shed 5 bases, and the junction held 5 bases outside the gene matches. This CDR3 comprises 13 residues. The CDR3 DNA reads as TGTGCCAGCAGTCCCCGACAGGGTTATGGCTACACCTTC. It yields the protein CASSPRQGYGYTF.

This clonotype was picked up many times. This chain links TRBV29-1 with TRBJ1-2; D may be TRBD1 (6 bases). Germline CDR1 and CDR2: SQVTM and ANQGSEA. This CDR3 has 12 residues. V was trimmed by 0 bases and J by 6 bases, leaving 8 bases between them. This CDR3 is CSVEDRGNGYTF. The CDR3 region has the DNA TGCAGCGTTGAAGACAGGGGAAATGGCTACACCTTC.

This clonotype was observed many times. The V gene is TRBV3-1, the J gene TRBJ2-1; D is possibly TRBD2 (5 bases). V lost 0 bases, J lost 5 bases, and 8 bases lay in between. The CDR3 covers 14 residues. CDR1 is LGHDT, CDR2 YNNKEL, per germline (reference sequence). This chain's CDR3 is CASSQDSSHNEQFF. The CDR3 DNA reads TGTGCCAGCAGCCAAGATTCTAGCCACAATGAGCAGTTCTTC.

This clonotype was seen at least ten times. The chain has TRBV12-3 or TRBV12-4 and TRBJ2-7; no reliable D call. This CDR3 has 15 amino acids. Deletions cut 1 base from V and 3 bases from J, with 13 bases between. CDR3 DNA sequence: TGTGCCAGCAGTTTAGGGTGGAATGCCCGCTACGAGCAGTACTTC. This encodes CASSLGWNARYEQYF.